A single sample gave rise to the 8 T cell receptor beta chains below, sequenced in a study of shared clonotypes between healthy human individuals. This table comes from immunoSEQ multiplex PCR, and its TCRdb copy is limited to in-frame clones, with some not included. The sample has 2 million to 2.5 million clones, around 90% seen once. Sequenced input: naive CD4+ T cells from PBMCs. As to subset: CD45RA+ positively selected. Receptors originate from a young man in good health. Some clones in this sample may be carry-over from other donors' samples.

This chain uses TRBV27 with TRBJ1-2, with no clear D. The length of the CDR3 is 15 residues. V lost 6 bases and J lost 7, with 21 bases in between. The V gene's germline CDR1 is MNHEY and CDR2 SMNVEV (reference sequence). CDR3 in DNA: TGTGCCAGCAGACGTACCAATGGGCTCGGATTTGGCTACACCTTC. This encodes CASRRTNGLGFGYTF.

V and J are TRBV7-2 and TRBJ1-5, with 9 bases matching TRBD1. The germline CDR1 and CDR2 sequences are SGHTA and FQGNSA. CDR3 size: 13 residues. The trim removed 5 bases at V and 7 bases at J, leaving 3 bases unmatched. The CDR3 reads CASSRDRVQPQHF. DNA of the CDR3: TGTGCCAGCAGCCGGGACAGGGTCCAGCCCCAGCATTTT. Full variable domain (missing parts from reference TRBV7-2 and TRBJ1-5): GAGVSQSPSNKVTEKGKDVELRCDPISGHTALYWYRQSLGQGLEFLIYFQGNSAPDKSGLPSDRFSAERTGGSVSTLTIQRTQQEDSAVYLCASSRDRVQPQHFGDGTRLSIL.

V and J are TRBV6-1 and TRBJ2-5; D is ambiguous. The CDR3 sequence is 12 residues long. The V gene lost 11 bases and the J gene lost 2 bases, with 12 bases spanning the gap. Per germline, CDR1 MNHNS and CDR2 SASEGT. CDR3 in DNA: TGTGCCTCCCTCGGGTTTCAAGAGACCCAGTACTTC. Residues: CASLGFQETQYF.

The CDR3 DNA reads TGTGCCAGCAGCGAGCGGACAGCTCGCTATGGCTACACCTTC. Its translation is CASSERTARYGYTF. The genes are TRBV9 and TRBJ1-2; weak D call: TRBD1 (6 bases). The V end lost 3 bases, the J end lost 4 bases, and 13 bases lay between the germline ends. The CDR3 is made up of 14 amino acids. The germline V gene encodes CDR1 SGDLS and CDR2 YYNGEE.

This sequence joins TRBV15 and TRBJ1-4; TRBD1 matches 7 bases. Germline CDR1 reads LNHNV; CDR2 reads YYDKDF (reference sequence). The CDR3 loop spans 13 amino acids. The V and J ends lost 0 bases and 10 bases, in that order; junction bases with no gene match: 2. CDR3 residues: CATSRDRDRKLFF. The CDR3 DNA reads TGTGCCACCAGCAGAGATAGGGACAGAAAACTGTTTTTT.

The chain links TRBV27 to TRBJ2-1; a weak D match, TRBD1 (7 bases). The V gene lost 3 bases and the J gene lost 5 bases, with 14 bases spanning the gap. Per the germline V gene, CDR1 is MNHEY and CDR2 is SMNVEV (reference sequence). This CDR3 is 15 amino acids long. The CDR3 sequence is CASSLRRGPDNEQFF. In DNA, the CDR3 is TGTGCCAGCAGTTTGAGGAGGGGGCCGGACAATGAGCAGTTCTTC.

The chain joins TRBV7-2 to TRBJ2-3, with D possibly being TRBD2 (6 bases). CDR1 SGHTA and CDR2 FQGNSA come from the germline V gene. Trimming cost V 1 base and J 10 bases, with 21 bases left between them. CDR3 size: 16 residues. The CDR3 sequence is CASSLDAGTRSMAQYF. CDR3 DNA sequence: TGTGCCAGCAGCTTAGACGCCGGGACTCGGAGCATGGCGCAGTATTTT.

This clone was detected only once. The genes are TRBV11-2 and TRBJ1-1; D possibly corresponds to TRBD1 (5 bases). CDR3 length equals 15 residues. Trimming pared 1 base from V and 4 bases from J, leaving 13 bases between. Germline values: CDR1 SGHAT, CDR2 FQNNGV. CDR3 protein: CASSLAGGAGTEAFF. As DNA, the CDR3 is TGTGCCAGCAGCTTAGCGGGAGGGGCCGGCACTGAAGCTTTCTTT.